Given below is one TCR beta chain in context. These data originate in a study of blood T cell repertoires in COVID-19. Turning to the study itself: Sites in the United States, Italy and Spain provided acute and convalescent COVID-19 samples. T cells, B-cell-depleted T cells, or PBMCs supplied cDNA or gDNA.

In the original workflow: Reference gene primer amplification in the assay estimated nucleated cell counts. Sequencing used immunoSEQ multiplex PCR; TCRdb keeps in-frame clones, though not all of them. From that table come the V and J calls and clone size; the DNA was used to work out D and trimming. The table has 280,000 or so clones, 75% to 90% seen once; the top ten hold 12%. The V gene lost 8 bases and the J gene lost 8 bases, with 21 bases spanning the gap. This CDR3 region has 14 residues. CDR1 SNHLY and CDR2 FYNNEI come from the germline V gene. The origin of this receptor is a woman aged 55-70 years with acute or convalescent COVID-19. What was sequenced was peripheral blood. The rearrangement joins TRBV2 to TRBJ1-2; D is unresolved. The CDR3 nucleotides are TGTGCCAGCGCCAAAACTCCCCAGGCCAGCGGCTACACCTTC. This gives the protein CASAKTPQASGYTF.